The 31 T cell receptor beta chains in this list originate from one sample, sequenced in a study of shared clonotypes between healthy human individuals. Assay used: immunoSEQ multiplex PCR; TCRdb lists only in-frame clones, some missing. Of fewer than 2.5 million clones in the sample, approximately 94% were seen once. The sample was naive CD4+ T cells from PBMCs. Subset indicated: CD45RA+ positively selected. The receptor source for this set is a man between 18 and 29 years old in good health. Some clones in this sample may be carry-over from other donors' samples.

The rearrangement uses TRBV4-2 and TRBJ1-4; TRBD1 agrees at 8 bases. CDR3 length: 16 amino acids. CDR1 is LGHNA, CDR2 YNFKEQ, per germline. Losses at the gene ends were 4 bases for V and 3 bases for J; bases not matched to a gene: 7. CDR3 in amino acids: CASSPKVGQANEKLFF. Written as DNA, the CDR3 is TGTGCCAGCAGCCCTAAAGTGGGACAGGCTAATGAAAAACTGTTTTTT.

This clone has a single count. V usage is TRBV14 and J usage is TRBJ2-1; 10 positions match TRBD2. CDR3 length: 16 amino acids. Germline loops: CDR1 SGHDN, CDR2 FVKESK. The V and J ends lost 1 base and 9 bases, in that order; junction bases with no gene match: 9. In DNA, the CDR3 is TGTGCCAGCAGCCAAGGGCTAGCGGGAGTATTAGGTGAGCAGTTCTTC. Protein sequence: CASSQGLAGVLGEQFF.

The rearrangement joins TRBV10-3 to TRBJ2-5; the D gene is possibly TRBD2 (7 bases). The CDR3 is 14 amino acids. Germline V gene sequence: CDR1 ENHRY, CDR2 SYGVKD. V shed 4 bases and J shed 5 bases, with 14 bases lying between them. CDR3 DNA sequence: TGTGCCATCAGTGTGGGGGGGCCGAGGGAGACCCAGTACTTC. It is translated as CAISVGGPRETQYF.

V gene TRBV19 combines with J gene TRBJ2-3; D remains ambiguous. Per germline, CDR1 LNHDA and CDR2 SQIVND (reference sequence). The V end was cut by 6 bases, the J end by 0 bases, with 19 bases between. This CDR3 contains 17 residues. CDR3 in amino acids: CASRKLSAADSTDTQYF. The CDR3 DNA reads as TGTGCCAGTAGAAAGCTGTCGGCGGCTGATAGCACAGATACGCAGTATTTT.

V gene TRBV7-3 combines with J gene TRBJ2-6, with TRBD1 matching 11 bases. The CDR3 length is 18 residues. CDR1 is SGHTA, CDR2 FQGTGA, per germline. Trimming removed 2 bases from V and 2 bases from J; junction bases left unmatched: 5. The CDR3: CASSLFVGQGAGANVLTF. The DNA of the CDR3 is TGTGCCAGCAGCTTATTCGTGGGACAGGGGGCTGGGGCCAACGTCCTGACTTTC.

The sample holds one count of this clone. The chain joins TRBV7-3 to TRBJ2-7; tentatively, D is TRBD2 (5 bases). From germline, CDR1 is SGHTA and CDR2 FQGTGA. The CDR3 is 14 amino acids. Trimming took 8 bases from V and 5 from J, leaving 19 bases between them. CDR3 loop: CASPAEGSLNEQYF. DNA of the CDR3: TGTGCCAGCCCGGCAGAGGGATCGTTGAACGAGCAGTACTTC.

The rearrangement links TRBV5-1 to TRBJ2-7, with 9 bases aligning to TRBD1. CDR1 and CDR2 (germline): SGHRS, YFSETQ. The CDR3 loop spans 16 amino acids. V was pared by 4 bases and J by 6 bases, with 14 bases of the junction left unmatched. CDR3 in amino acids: CASSILNPGQGREQYF. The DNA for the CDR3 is TGCGCCAGCAGCATCCTAAACCCGGGACAGGGTCGCGAGCAGTACTTC.

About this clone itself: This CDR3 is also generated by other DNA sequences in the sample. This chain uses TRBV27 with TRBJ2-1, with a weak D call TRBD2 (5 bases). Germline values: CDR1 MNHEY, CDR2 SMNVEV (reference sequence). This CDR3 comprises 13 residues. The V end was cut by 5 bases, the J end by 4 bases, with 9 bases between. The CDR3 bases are TGTGCCAGCAGTCGAGGGCCTTACAATGAGCAGTTCTTC. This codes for CASSRGPYNEQFF.

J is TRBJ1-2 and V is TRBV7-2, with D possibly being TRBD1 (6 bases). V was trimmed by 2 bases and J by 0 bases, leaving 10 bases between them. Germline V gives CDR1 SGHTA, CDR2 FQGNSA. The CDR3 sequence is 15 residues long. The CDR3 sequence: CASSLTGSTNYGYTF. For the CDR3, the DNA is TGTGCCAGCAGCTTAACAGGGTCCACTAACTATGGCTACACCTTC.

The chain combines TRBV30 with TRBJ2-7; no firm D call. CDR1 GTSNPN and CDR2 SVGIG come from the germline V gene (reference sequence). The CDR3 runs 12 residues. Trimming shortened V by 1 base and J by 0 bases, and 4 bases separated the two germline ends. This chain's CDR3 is CAWSAVSYEQYF. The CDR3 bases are TGTGCCTGGAGTGCGGTCTCCTACGAGCAGTACTTC.

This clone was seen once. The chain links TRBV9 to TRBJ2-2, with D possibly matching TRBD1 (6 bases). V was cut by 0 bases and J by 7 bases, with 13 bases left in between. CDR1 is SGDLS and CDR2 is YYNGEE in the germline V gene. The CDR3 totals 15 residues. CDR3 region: CASSVGAGDIGELFF. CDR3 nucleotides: TGTGCCAGCAGCGTAGGGGCAGGGGATATCGGGGAGCTGTTTTTT. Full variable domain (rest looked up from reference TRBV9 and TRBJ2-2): DSGVTQTPKHLITATGQRVTLRCSPRSGDLSVYWYQQSLDQGLQFLIQYYNGEERAKGNILERFSAQQFPDLHSELNLSSLELGDSALYFCASSVGAGDIGELFFGEGSRLTVL.

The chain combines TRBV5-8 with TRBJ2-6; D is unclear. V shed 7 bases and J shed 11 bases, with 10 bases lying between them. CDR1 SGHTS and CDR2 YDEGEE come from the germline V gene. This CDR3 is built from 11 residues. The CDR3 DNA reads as TGTGCCAGCCTTGCTCCTTACGTCCTGACTTTC. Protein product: CASLAPYVLTF.

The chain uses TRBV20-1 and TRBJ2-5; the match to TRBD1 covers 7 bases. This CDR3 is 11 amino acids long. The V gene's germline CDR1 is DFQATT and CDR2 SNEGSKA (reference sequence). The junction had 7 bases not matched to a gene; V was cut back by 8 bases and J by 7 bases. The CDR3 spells CSTYAGGTQYF. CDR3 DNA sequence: TGCAGTACCTACGCAGGGGGGACCCAGTACTTC.

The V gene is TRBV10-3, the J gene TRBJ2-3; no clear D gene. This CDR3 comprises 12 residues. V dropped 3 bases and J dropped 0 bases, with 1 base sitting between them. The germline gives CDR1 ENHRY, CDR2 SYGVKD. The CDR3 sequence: CAISDSTDTQYF. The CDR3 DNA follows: TGTGCCATCAGTGATAGCACAGATACGCAGTATTTT.

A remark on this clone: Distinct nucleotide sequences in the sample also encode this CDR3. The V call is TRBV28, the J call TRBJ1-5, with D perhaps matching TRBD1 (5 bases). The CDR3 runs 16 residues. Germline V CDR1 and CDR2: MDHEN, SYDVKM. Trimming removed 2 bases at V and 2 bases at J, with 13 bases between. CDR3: CASSLGRVVGNQPQHF. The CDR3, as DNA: TGTGCCAGCAGTTTAGGCAGGGTCGTGGGCAATCAGCCCCAGCATTTT.

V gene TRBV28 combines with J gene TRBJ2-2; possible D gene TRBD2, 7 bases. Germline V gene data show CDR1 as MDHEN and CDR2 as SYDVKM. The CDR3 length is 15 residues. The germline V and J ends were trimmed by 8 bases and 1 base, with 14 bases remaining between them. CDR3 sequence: CASQTGGENTGELFF. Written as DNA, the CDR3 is TGTGCCAGCCAAACGGGGGGCGAGAACACCGGGGAGCTGTTTTTT.

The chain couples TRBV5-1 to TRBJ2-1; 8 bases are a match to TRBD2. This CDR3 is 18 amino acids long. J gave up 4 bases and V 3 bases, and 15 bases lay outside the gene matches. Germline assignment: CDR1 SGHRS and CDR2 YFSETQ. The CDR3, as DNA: TGCGCCAGCAGCTGGGAAGCTACTCCGGCGGGGGGTTACAATGAGCAGTTCTTC. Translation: CASSWEATPAGGYNEQFF. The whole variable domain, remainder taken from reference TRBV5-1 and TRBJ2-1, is KAGVTQTPRYLIKTRGQQVTLSCSPISGHRSVSWYQQTPGQGLQFLFEYFSETQRNKGNFPGRFSGRQFSNSRSEMNVSTLELGDSALYLCASSWEATPAGGYNEQFFGPGTRLTVL.

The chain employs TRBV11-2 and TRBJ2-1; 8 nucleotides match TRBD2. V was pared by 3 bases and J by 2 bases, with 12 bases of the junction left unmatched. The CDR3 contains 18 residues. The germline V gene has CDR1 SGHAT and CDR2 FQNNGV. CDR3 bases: TGTGCCAGCAGCTTCCTCACACCCTTAGCGGGAACCTACAATGAGCAGTTCTTC. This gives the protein CASSFLTPLAGTYNEQFF.

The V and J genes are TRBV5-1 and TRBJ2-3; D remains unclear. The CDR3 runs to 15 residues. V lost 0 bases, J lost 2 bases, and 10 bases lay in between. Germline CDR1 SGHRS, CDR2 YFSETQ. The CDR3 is CASSLAPEDTDTQYF. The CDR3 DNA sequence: TGCGCCAGCAGCTTGGCGCCAGAGGACACAGATACGCAGTATTTT.

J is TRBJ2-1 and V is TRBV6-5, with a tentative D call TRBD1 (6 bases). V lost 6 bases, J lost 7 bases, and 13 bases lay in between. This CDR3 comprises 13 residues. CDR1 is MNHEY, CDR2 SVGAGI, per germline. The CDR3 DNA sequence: TGTGCCAGCAGGCAGGGGCGTATTAATGAGCAGTTCTTC. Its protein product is CASRQGRINEQFF.

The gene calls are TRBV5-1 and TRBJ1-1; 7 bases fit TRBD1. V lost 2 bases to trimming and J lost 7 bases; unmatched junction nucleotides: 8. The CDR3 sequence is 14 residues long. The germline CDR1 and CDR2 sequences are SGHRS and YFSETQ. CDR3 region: CASSFGTDTLEAFF. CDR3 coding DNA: TGCGCCAGCAGCTTCGGGACAGATACTCTTGAAGCTTTCTTT.

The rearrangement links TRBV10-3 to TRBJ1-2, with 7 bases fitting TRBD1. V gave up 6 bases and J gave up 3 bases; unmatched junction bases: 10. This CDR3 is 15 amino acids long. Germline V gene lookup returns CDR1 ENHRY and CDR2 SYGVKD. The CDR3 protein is CAIRRVKTGDYGYTF. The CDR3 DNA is TGTGCCATCAGAAGGGTAAAAACAGGGGACTATGGCTACACCTTC.

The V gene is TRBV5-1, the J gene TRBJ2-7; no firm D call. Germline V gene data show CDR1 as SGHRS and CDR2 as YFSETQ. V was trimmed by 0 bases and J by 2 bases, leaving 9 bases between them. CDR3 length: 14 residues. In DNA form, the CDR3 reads TGCGCCAGCAGCTTGGGGGCTCGTACCTACGAGCAGTACTTC. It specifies CASSLGARTYEQYF.

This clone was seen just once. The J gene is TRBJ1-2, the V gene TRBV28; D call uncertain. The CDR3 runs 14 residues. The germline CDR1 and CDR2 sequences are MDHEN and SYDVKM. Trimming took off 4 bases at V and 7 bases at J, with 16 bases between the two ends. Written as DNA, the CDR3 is TGTGCCAGCAGTTCGACCGGCGATATTAGTGGCTACACCTTC. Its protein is CASSSTGDISGYTF.

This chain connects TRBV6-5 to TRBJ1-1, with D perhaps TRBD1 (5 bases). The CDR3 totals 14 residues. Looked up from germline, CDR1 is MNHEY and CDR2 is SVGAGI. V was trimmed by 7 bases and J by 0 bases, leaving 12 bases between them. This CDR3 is CASKVGALNTEAFF. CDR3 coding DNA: TGTGCCAGCAAGGTTGGGGCCTTGAACACTGAAGCTTTCTTT.

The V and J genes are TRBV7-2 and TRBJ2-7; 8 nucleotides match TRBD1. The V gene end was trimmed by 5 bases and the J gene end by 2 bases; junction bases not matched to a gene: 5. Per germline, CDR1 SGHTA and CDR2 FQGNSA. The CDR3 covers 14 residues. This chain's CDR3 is CASSPTGAPYEQYF. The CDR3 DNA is TGTGCCAGCAGCCCGACAGGGGCCCCCTACGAGCAGTACTTC.

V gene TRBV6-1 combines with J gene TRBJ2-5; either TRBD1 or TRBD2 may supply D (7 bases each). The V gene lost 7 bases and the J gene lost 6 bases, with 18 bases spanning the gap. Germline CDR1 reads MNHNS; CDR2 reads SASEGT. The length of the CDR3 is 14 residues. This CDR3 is CASTRAGGDKTQYF. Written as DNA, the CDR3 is TGTGCCAGCACTCGGGCAGGGGGGGACAAGACCCAGTACTTC.

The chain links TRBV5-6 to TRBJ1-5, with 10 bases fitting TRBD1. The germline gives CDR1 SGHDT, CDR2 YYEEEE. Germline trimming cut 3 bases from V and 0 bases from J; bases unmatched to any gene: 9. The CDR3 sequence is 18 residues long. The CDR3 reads CASSSAGQGMISNQPQHF. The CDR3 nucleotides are TGTGCCAGCAGCTCAGCGGGACAGGGGATGATTAGCAATCAGCCCCAGCATTTT.

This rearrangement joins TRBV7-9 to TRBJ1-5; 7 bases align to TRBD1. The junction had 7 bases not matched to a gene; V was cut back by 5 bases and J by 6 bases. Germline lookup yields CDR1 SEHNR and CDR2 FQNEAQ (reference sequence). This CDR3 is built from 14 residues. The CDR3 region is CASSLWDSLQPQHF. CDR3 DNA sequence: TGTGCCAGCAGCCTATGGGACAGCCTTCAGCCCCAGCATTTT.

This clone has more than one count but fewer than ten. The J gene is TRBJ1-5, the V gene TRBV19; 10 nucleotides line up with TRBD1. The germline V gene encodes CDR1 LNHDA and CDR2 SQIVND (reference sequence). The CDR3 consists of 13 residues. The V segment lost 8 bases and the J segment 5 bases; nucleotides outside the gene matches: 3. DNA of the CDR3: TGTGCCAGTCGGGACAGGGGTCATCAGCCCCAGCATTTT. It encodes CASRDRGHQPQHF.

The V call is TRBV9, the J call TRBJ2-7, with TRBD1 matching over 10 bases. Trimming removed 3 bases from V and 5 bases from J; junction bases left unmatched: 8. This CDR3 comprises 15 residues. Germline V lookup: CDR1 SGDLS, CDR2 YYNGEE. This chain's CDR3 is CASSALGQGRHEQYF. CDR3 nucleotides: TGTGCCAGCAGCGCCCTGGGACAGGGGAGGCACGAGCAGTACTTC.